This TCR beta chain comes out of a study of T cell responses to AZD1222 COVID-19 vaccine. This CDR3 contains 13 residues. CDR1 is SGHDT and CDR2 is YYEEEE in the germline V gene. With 5 bases removed from V and 7 bases from J, the gap between germline ends came to 10 bases. TCRdb keeps only in-frame clones here, not all; method: immunoSEQ multiplex PCR. The table records approximately 74,000 clones, 70% to 90% of them present only once. This sequence originates from an adult in good health. Source: peripheral blood, taken on day 0 of AZD1222 vaccination. This rearrangement joins TRBV5-6 to TRBJ1-6; no firm D call. CDR3 in DNA: TGTGCCAGCAGTTACAGCCAAAATTCACCCCTCCACTTT. Residues: CASSYSQNSPLHF.